Below, 13 T cell receptor beta chains from the same sample are listed, as sequenced in a study of T cell changes during pregnancy in multiple sclerosis. The protocol was immunoSEQ multiplex PCR, while the TCRdb copy is restricted to in-frame clones and leaves out a portion. The sample holds tens of thousands of clones, 80% to 95% seen once. Source: peripheral blood, taken in the third trimester of pregnancy. These receptors came from a female donor with multiple sclerosis, enrolled in a pregnancy study.

In nucleotides, the CDR3 is TGTGCCAGCAGAGAGCAGGGCATCGGGGAGCTGTTTTTT. Protein product: CASREQGIGELFF. The gene calls are TRBV5-6 and TRBJ2-2, with D perhaps matching TRBD1 (5 bases). CDR3 length equals 13 residues. The germline V and J ends were trimmed by 5 bases and 7 bases, with 12 bases remaining between them. CDR1 is SGHDT, CDR2 YYEEEE, per germline.

This chain uses TRBV7-2 with TRBJ1-1, with 8 bases matching TRBD1. The trim removed 3 bases at V and 7 bases at J, leaving 4 bases unmatched. This CDR3 is built from 13 residues. The germline V gene has CDR1 SGHTA and CDR2 FQGNSA. The CDR3 region is CASSFLQGDEAFF. The CDR3 region has the DNA TGTGCCAGCAGCTTCTTACAGGGGGATGAAGCTTTCTTT.

The V call is TRBV27, the J call TRBJ2-7; TRBD1 aligns across 9 bases. The germline V gene encodes CDR1 MNHEY and CDR2 SMNVEV (reference sequence). The CDR3 contains 14 residues. With V trimmed by 5 bases and J by 2 bases, 4 bases remained unmatched. The DNA for the CDR3 is TGTGCCAGCAGTCACCGGGACAGGGCCTACGAGCAGTACTTC. Residues: CASSHRDRAYEQYF.

This clone was recorded once. J is TRBJ2-1 and V is TRBV18, with 7 bases lining up with TRBD2. Trimming took 4 bases from V and 4 from J; bases not matched to a gene: 7. The germline CDR1 and CDR2 sequences are KGHSH and LQKENI. The CDR3 totals 15 residues. This CDR3 reads CASSLSASGYNEQFF. The DNA of the CDR3 is TGTGCCAGCTCACTATCGGCTAGCGGATACAATGAGCAGTTCTTC.

The chain is built from TRBV15 and TRBJ2-1, with D possibly matching TRBD1 (6 bases). CDR3 length: 17 residues. The germline V gene encodes CDR1 LNHNV and CDR2 YYDKDF (reference sequence). V gave up 1 base and J gave up 5 bases, with 18 bases separating them. CDR3 residues: CATSRGPTGANHNEQFF. The DNA of the CDR3 is TGTGCCACCAGCAGAGGGCCGACAGGAGCGAACCACAATGAGCAGTTCTTC.

The chain joins TRBV10-3 to TRBJ1-2; 8 bases map to TRBD1. The germline gives CDR1 ENHRY, CDR2 SYGVKD. V lost 6 bases, J lost 6 bases, and 6 bases stayed unmatched. The CDR3 totals 13 residues. The CDR3 region is CAISGTGWDGYTF. CDR3 bases: TGTGCCATCAGCGGGACAGGTTGGGATGGCTACACCTTC.

The chain has TRBV6-5 and TRBJ1-1; possibly TRBD1 for D (6 bases). With 2 bases removed from V and 6 bases from J, the gap between germline ends came to 16 bases. CDR1 and CDR2 (germline): MNHEY, SVGAGI. This CDR3 is 15 amino acids long. The CDR3 nucleotides read TGTGCCAGCAGTTACGCGGGGGGCGGAGTGGCTGAAGCTTTCTTT. As protein: CASSYAGGGVAEAFF.

The chain is built from TRBV19 and TRBJ1-1; D gene ambiguous. The CDR3 loop spans 14 amino acids. Trimming took off 3 bases at V and 1 base at J, with 9 bases between the two ends. CDR1 is LNHDA and CDR2 is SQIVND in the germline V gene (reference sequence). In DNA, the CDR3 is TGTGCCAGTAGTATTGTCGGCGGGAACACTGAAGCTTTCTTT. Translated: CASSIVGGNTEAFF. Filled out from reference TRBV19 and TRBJ1-1, the complete variable domain reads DGGITQSPKYLFRKEGQNVTLSCEQNLNHDAMYWYRQDPGQGLRLIYYSQIVNDFQKGDIAEGYSVSREKKESFPLTVTSAQKNPTAFYLCASSIVGGNTEAFFGQGTRLTVV.

The chain employs TRBV14 and TRBJ1-2, with D perhaps matching TRBD1 (5 bases). V was trimmed by 0 bases and J by 7 bases, leaving 18 bases between them. This CDR3 contains 16 residues. CDR1 and CDR2 (germline): SGHDN, FVKESK. The DNA of the CDR3 is TGTGCCAGCAGCCAAGACCTTGGTAGGGGAGGCGGTGGCTACACCTTC. Its protein product is CASSQDLGRGGGGYTF.

V is TRBV5-1 and J is TRBJ2-1; 9 nucleotides match TRBD2. From germline, CDR1 is SGHRS and CDR2 YFSETQ. V lost 4 bases, J lost 6 bases, and 5 bases stayed unmatched. The CDR3 has 14 residues. In nucleotides, the CDR3 is TGCGCCAGCAGCCTTAGCGGGAGTGGCAATGAGCAGTTCTTC. It specifies CASSLSGSGNEQFF.

The chain is built from TRBV7-2 and TRBJ1-5; TRBD1 is a possible D gene (6 bases). Germline V gene lookup returns CDR1 SGHTA and CDR2 FQGNSA. This CDR3 contains 13 residues. V was pared by 5 bases and J by 4 bases, with 9 bases between. CDR3 DNA sequence: TGTGCCAGCAGCGGACAGAAGAATCAGCCCCAGCATTTT. It codes for CASSGQKNQPQHF. Drawing the rest from reference TRBV7-2 and TRBJ1-5, the complete variable domain is GAGVSQSPSNKVTEKGKDVELRCDPISGHTALYWYRQSLGQGLEFLIYFQGNSAPDKSGLPSDRFSAERTGGSVSTLTIQRTQQEDSAVYLCASSGQKNQPQHFGDGTRLSIL.

The CDR3 sequence is CASSLVPSGVPYEQYF. Here the CDR3 DNA reads TGTGCCAGCAGCTTAGTTCCCTCAGGGGTACCCTACGAGCAGTACTTC. This chain connects TRBV11-2 to TRBJ2-7; a weak D match, TRBD1 (6 bases). The V end was cut by 1 base, the J end by 2 bases, with 15 bases between. The CDR3 covers 16 residues. CDR1 and CDR2 (germline): SGHAT, FQNNGV.

The chain recombines TRBV13 with TRBJ1-1, with D possibly TRBD1 on 5 matching bases. The V and J ends lost 1 base and 1 base respectively, with 7 bases between them. The CDR3 runs to 14 residues. The germline V gene has CDR1 PRHDT and CDR2 FYEKMQ (reference sequence). CDR3: CASSLVTGNTEAFF. The CDR3, as DNA: TGTGCCAGCAGCTTAGTAACAGGGAACACTGAAGCTTTCTTT.